The entry that follows covers one T cell receptor (beta chain) sequence. The table lists this clonotype with many counts. No cognate antigen has been identified for it. Base quality data are lacking; no much larger clone is found one base away. The treatment or condition label, as the study defines it: skin biopsy from PPD injection site in Mantoux-positive individual. Using 3' ligation of a UMI-containing oligonucleotide to TCR cDNA, the study laid out a robust and sensitive protocol to amplify, sequence and analyze TCRs. The tuberculin skin test biopsies were taken from PPD-injected sites in individuals who had a positive Mantoux test. Before reverse transcription, total RNA that had not been cell sorted was treated with RQ1 DNase, with a target input of about 1 to 1,100 ng. Libraries were prepared from skin biopsies and whole blood so that pipeline robustness could be tested in samples in which T cells form a minority population.

At the junction V is shortened by 6 bases and J by 5 bases; bases outside the gene matches: 5. The CDR3 holds 14 amino acids from the cysteine to the phenylalanine. Only the CDR3 portion is preserved as DNA: 42 bases, with reading frame beginning at the first base. The germline V gene (reference sequence) gives CDR1 as DFQATT and CDR2 as SNEGSKA. The library was generated by UMI-ligation and nested PCR. Four rounds of PCR, run with the SP2 primer together with nested alpha and beta constant region primers, were used to amplify the ligated cDNA. TCR RNA was reverse transcribed with SuperScript IV using alpha and beta constant region primers for the blood and skin samples. An oligonucleotide carrying the Illumina SP2 primer and a UMI was ligated to the 3' end of the cDNA by means of T4 RNA ligase 1. The 12-nucleotide UMI was composed of two random hexamers separated by an eight-base spacer, which was included to prevent hairpin formation. TCR alpha and beta chain libraries were processed separately from the second PCR onward, with dual indexing for multiplexing. After pooling, the indexed libraries were analyzed by capillary electrophoresis and sequenced on either an Illumina MiSeq or NextSeq. To boost base diversity and improve cluster recognition, PhiX DNA at about 5-7.5% was spiked into the libraries. In the original analysis: Demultiplexor extracted UMIs from read 2, combined them with read 1 TCR sequence, and split reads by sample indices. Decombinator identified V and J genes and V-J junctions, assigning each TCR a five-part identifier including V and J deletions. Collapsinator used UMIs to correct sequencing errors and PCR amplification heterogeneity, producing a UMI-based abundance for each TCR. CDR3Translator converted identifiers to nucleotide sequence, translated to amino acids, and extracted CDR3 regions using terminal motifs. Error-corrected counts of alpha and beta TCRs from blood and skin were compared after being normalized to the amount of input RNA. Clones were called with MiXCR by TCRdb after fastp trimmed the public reads at Q25, and only in-frame beta chains were retained. Each CDR3 protein gets just one entry, which takes the most common genes and DNA from the rows behind it. The V and J calls come from TCRdb's annotation, not from the publication. The sample data list more than 30,000 distinct CDR3 sequences, and approximately 10% of these were observed just once. The ten top clones hold 3.9% of the sample.

These data originate in a study of naive and memory T cell subsets (dated by TCRdb to the late 2010s). For the study in its entirety: In the figure summarizing the skin biopsy and whole blood samples, around 10 blood donors, 7 tuberculin skin test biopsies and 3 saline control biopsies were reported. Skin biopsies were taken from tuberculin skin test sites or from saline-injected control sites and were processed for RNA extraction as described before. PCR2 was typically performed as a SYBR Green qPCR that was stopped at a set threshold, although end-point PCR (roughly 6 cycles) could be used instead for low-input samples. Study-wide conclusions, independent of this receptor: The larger number of TCRs at tuberculin skin test sites was interpreted as T cell infiltration of a delayed type IV hypersensitivity reaction. TCR sequences were reportedly recovered from both skin biopsy types, with far more TCRs at tuberculin skin test sites. The paper did not give details of skin biopsy collection and RNA processing, instead referencing earlier studies for those details. The RNA-based method was acknowledged as potentially sensitive to TCR transcript changes with T cell activation and differentiation.

Sequenced here: skin, sampled from a tuberculin skin test site. The sequence came from an adult in good health. The V and J genes are TRBV20-1 and TRBJ2-5, with 14 central nucleotides matching TRBD2. The bases read TGCAGTGCCGGACTAGCGGGGGGATGGGAGACCCAGTACTTC. The resulting protein is CSAGLAGGWETQYF.